This TCR beta chain was sequenced during a study of blood T cell repertoires in COVID-19 (dated by TCRdb to 2019 to 2021). Study-wide context: Samples covering the acute and convalescent phases of COVID-19 were provided by collaborators in the United States, Italy and Spain. The prospective study material was composed of cDNA or gDNA derived from T cells, B-cell-depleted T cells, or PBMCs. Subjects who had been exposed to COVID-19, were actively infected with it, or had recovered from it provided the deeply sampled blood TCRbeta repertoires that made up the dataset. The repertoires were released in a freely available public database intended as a resource for research on the immune response to SARS-CoV-2. The samples were drawn from the first 160 participants of the ongoing ImmuneRACE study and from some 1,300 subjects provided by 6 global collaborators. A de-identified subject ID, COVID-19 status, age in years and sex were almost always included in the sample metadata. HLA class I and class II types, where available, came from metadata supplied by the sample provider rather than from assay-based typing.

The immunoSEQ Assay, a bias-controlled multiplex PCR, was used to amplify TCRbeta CDR3 regions from genomic DNA. From the authors' description of their analysis: The number of nucleated cells in each sample was estimated from the amplification of reference gene primers within the assay. To quantify the absolute abundance of each unique TCRbeta CDR3 rearrangement, sequence reads were collapsed and filtered. For each sample, productive Simpson clonality was calculated as the square root of Simpson's diversity index over productive rearrangements. As stored in TCRdb, this immuneACCESS dataset retains in-frame rearrangements with V and J assigned. A fraction of the clones does not appear; measured against another copy, unresolved V genes explain less than half of the discrepancy, and the remainder lacks a known reason. The V and J calls and clone size come from that table; D and trimming were worked out from the DNA. Here the sample has hundreds of thousands of clones; roughly 90% occur a single time. The ten largest make up about 3% of the sample.

What the work shows at the level of the full study, not this receptor alone: Clinical and demographic metadata were provided uncurated, with the amount varying by source and participant.

In the prospective study, participants were roughly 18 to 95 years old, resided in 25 or so geographic areas of the United States, and were enrolled through a virtual design. To assign participants to cohorts, the prospective study relied on clinical history that participants themselves reported in a screening survey and a study questionnaire. Recovered participants in ImmuneRACE Cohort 3 were defined by two consecutive negative NP/OP PCR tests, clearance by a healthcare professional, or resolution of symptoms. In the prospective study, whole blood, serum and a nasopharyngeal or oropharyngeal swab were collected from each participant by mobile phlebotomists. Additional blood draws and questionnaires over an approximately two-month period could optionally be provided by prospective study participants. Prospective study blood samples were shipped either frozen or at room temperature before DNA extraction.

With respect to this clone: The antigen it binds to is not known. No clone much larger than this one lies a single base away; base qualities are absent.

Sequenced material: PBMCs or T cells enriched from blood (not recorded which). The sequence was obtained from a woman aged 25 to 45 who had recovered from COVID-19.

The DNA reads as follows: TGCGCCAGCAGCCGCGACACGAACACTGAAGCTTTCTTT. It translates to CASSRDTNTEAFF. This receptor chain uses TRBV5-1 and TRBJ1-1; the D gene assignment is ambiguous. The germline V gene yields SGHRS for CDR1 and YFSETQ for CDR2. At the junction V is shortened by 4 bases and J by 1 base, with 8 bases in between. From the cysteine through the phenylalanine, the CDR3 covers 13 amino acids. Only the CDR3 portion is preserved as DNA: 39 bases, with reading frame beginning at the first base. Here the CDR3 is joined to the reference TRBV5-1 and TRBJ1-1 genes, and the full variable domain is: KAGVTQTPRYLIKTRGQQVTLSCSPISGHRSVSWYQQTPGQGLQFLFEYFSETQRNKGNFPGRFSGRQFSNSRSEMNVSTLELGDSALYLCASSRDTNTEAFFGQGTRLTVV.